Each of the 23 T cell receptor beta chains below was sequenced from the same sample in a study of T-cell memory formation after mild COVID-19. MiXCR was run by TCRdb on the 5' RACE reads, yielding one entry per CDR3 protein. The sample shows around 300,000 distinct CDR3 sequences, over 11% of them seen only once. The specimen sequenced was PBMCs or a T cell subset sorted from them (not recorded which). The receptor set was obtained from a man aged 18 to 29 who had mild COVID-19 (a few samples of this study predate the infection). Cell type and time point are not known.

This chain joins TRBV20-1 and TRBJ1-2; 8 nucleotides match TRBD1. In germline, CDR1 is DFQATT, CDR2 SNEGSKA (reference sequence). J was trimmed by 1 base and V by 6 bases; bases with no gene match: 4. The CDR3 length is 13 residues. As DNA, the CDR3 is TGCAGTGCCTGGGACAGGCTTAACTATGGCTACACCTTC. Amino acids: CSAWDRLNYGYTF.

The sample holds a few counts of this clonotype. This chain connects TRBV10-2 to TRBJ2-4; 9 bases are shared with TRBD2. CDR1 and CDR2 from the germline V gene are WSHSY and SAAADI. The CDR3 has 17 residues. V was pared by 5 bases and J by 12 bases, with 20 bases of the junction left unmatched. The CDR3 sequence: CASSLAGTSGLTFTQYF. The CDR3 DNA is TGCGCCAGCAGTTTGGCCGGAACTAGCGGGTTAACCTTTACTCAGTACTTC.

A few counts support this clonotype. The chain couples TRBV9 to TRBJ2-2; 15 nucleotides agree with TRBD2. CDR1 and CDR2 (germline): SGDLS, YYNGEE. The CDR3 extends over 18 amino acids. V gave up 0 bases and J gave up 5 bases; unmatched junction bases: 5. The CDR3 DNA reads as TGTGCCAGCAGCGTAGGGACTAGCGGGGGGGCCCGGACCGGGGAGCTGTTTTTT. As protein: CASSVGTSGGARTGELFF.

The J gene is TRBJ2-4, the V gene TRBV7-2; TRBD1 matches at 10 bases. The V segment lost 5 bases and the J segment 8 bases; nucleotides outside the gene matches: 9. CDR3 length equals 15 residues. Per germline, CDR1 SGHTA and CDR2 FQGNSA. CDR3 bases: TGTGCCAGCAGCGTAGGGGGGACAGGGGTGTACATTCAGTACTTC. Protein: CASSVGGTGVYIQYF. The full variable domain, rest sourced from reference TRBV7-2 and TRBJ2-4, is GAGVSQSPSNKVTEKGKDVELRCDPISGHTALYWYRQSLGQGLEFLIYFQGNSAPDKSGLPSDRFSAERTGGSVSTLTIQRTQQEDSAVYLCASSVGGTGVYIQYFGAGTRLSVL.

This clonotype was counted a few times. The chain carries TRBV7-2 and TRBJ2-3; D is ambiguous. The CDR3 runs 14 residues. Deletions cut 5 bases from V and 4 bases from J, with 13 bases between. CDR1 is SGHTA, CDR2 FQGNSA, per germline. CDR3 nucleotide sequence: TGTGCCAGCAGCATCCGGTCCACTGCAGATACGCAGTATTTT. Translation gives CASSIRSTADTQYF.

This clonotype appeared a few times. V and J are TRBV29-1 and TRBJ2-1; no firm D call. CDR1 and CDR2 from the germline V gene are SQVTM and ANQGSEA. Trimming stripped 4 bases from V and 6 bases from J, with 16 bases between. CDR3 length: 14 residues. The CDR3 sequence is CSVGLRQFFNEQFF. The CDR3 nucleotides are TGCAGCGTTGGTCTCCGGCAGTTTTTCAATGAGCAGTTCTTC.

The chain employs TRBV6-2 or TRBV6-3 and TRBJ1-4; TRBD1 is a possible D gene (6 bases). Trimming took 7 bases from V and 10 from J, leaving 22 bases between them. The CDR3 is 15 residues long. Germline lookup yields CDR1 MNHEY and CDR2 SVGEGT. Here the CDR3 reads CASTGGRQGLIKLFF. The DNA of the CDR3 is TGTGCCAGCACCGGAGGTCGTCAGGGGTTGATAAAACTGTTTTTT.

V is TRBV12-3 or TRBV12-4 and J is TRBJ2-3; possibly TRBD2 for D (6 bases). The germline V and J ends were trimmed by 6 bases and 8 bases, with 6 bases remaining between them. The CDR3 has 10 amino acids. The CDR3 is CASRGGTQYF. As DNA, the CDR3 is TGTGCCAGCAGGGGAGGTACGCAGTATTTT.

V is TRBV27 and J is TRBJ1-5; no reliable D call. V lost 2 bases, J lost 2 bases, and 16 bases lay in between. This CDR3 contains 17 residues. CDR1 is MNHEY, CDR2 SMNVEV, per germline (reference sequence). The CDR3 coding sequence is TGTGCCAGCAGTTTAAAGCCGGTCCCCAGTCGCAATCAGCCCCAGCATTTT. The encoded protein is CASSLKPVPSRNQPQHF.

This clonotype was counted ten times or more. J is TRBJ2-1 and V is TRBV5-1; D remains ambiguous. CDR1 and CDR2 (germline): SGHRS, YFSETQ. V was cut by 0 bases and J by 1 base, with 14 bases left in between. The CDR3 has 17 amino acids. CDR3 nucleotides: TGCGCCAGCAGCTTGGCGTTGCGGTCACCTTCCTACAATGAGCAGTTCTTC. It codes for CASSLALRSPSYNEQFF.

DNA of the CDR3: TGTGCCAGCAGCTTAAACGCGGGTGGAGAGACCCAGTACTTC. It is translated as CASSLNAGGETQYF. This chain connects TRBV7-2 to TRBJ2-5; possibly TRBD2 for D (5 bases). Germline assignment: CDR1 SGHTA and CDR2 FQGNSA. V lost 2 bases and J 4 bases, leaving 11 bases between the germline ends. The CDR3 runs to 14 residues. Based on the CDR3 plus reference TRBV7-2 and TRBJ2-5, the full variable domain is GAGVSQSPSNKVTEKGKDVELRCDPISGHTALYWYRQSLGQGLEFLIYFQGNSAPDKSGLPSDRFSAERTGGSVSTLTIQRTQQEDSAVYLCASSLNAGGETQYFGPGTRLLVL.

This clonotype has a handful of counts. This chain uses TRBV7-9 with TRBJ1-1; D not certain. CDR1 is SEHNR and CDR2 is FQNEAQ in the germline V gene (reference sequence). This CDR3 has 14 amino acids. Trimming pared 1 base from V and 0 bases from J, leaving 6 bases between. CDR3 bases: TGTGCCAGCAGCTTAGTGGAAGTGAACACTGAAGCTTTCTTT. It is translated as CASSLVEVNTEAFF.

This clonotype has a handful of counts. This chain joins TRBV6-4 and TRBJ2-7, with 8 bases that match TRBD2. This CDR3 has 15 amino acids. CDR1 and CDR2 from the germline V gene are MRHNA and SNTAGT. V dropped 4 bases and J dropped 3; count of bases not matched to a gene: 8. The DNA of the CDR3 is TGTGCCAGCAGTGCCCGTGGCGGGGGGATCTACGAGCAGTACTTC. Translating gives CASSARGGGIYEQYF.

This clonotype was detected a few times. The CDR3 reads CASSLAGLSYNEQFF. As DNA, the CDR3 is TGTGCCAGCAGCTTAGCGGGACTCTCCTACAATGAGCAGTTCTTC. The genes are TRBV7-8 and TRBJ2-1, with a possible D match to TRBD2 (6 bases). The germline V and J ends were trimmed by 0 bases and 0 bases, with 6 bases remaining between them. CDR1 and CDR2 (germline): SGHVS, FQNEAQ. The CDR3 spans 15 residues.

This clonotype has a handful of counts. The J gene is TRBJ1-5, the V gene TRBV5-3; perhaps TRBD1 as D (6 bases). TRBV5-3 is reported as an ORF; its role is uncertain. The CDR3 totals 15 residues. V shed 3 bases and J shed 3 bases, with 13 bases lying between them. The CDR3 here is CARSWNRDPNQPQHF. The CDR3 bases are TGTGCCAGAAGCTGGAACAGGGATCCCAATCAGCCCCAGCATTTT.

There are many counts of this clonotype. This chain connects TRBV5-4 to TRBJ2-1; D might be TRBD1 or TRBD2, each matching 5 bases. CDR3 length equals 15 residues. The V gene lost 0 bases and the J gene lost 7 bases, with 14 bases spanning the gap. The V gene's germline CDR1 is SGHNT and CDR2 YYREEE (reference sequence). The CDR3 spells CASSLGDPWANEQFF. The CDR3 nucleotides are TGTGCCAGCAGCTTGGGGGACCCCTGGGCAAATGAGCAGTTCTTC.

The chain couples TRBV24-1 to TRBJ2-2, with 11 bases fitting TRBD2. V lost 10 bases and J lost 5; bases outside the gene matches: 11. Germline CDR1 KGHDR, CDR2 SFDVKD. The CDR3 extends over 16 amino acids. In nucleotides, the CDR3 is TGTGCCACTGGACTAGCGGGCCCTCTGGGGACCGGGGAGCTGTTTTTT. Protein: CATGLAGPLGTGELFF.

The chain joins TRBV7-3 to TRBJ2-3; TRBD1 matches at 7 bases. The CDR3 has 15 amino acids. CDR1 SGHTA and CDR2 FQGTGA come from the germline V gene. V lost 2 bases and J lost 1; bases outside the gene matches: 3. The CDR3 loop reads CASSLGTARTDTQYF. In nucleotides, the CDR3 is TGTGCCAGCAGCTTAGGGACAGCTCGCACAGATACGCAGTATTTT.

This clonotype was counted only a few times. V usage is TRBV7-2 and J usage is TRBJ1-5; the match to TRBD1 covers 8 bases. In germline, CDR1 is SGHTA, CDR2 FQGNSA. This CDR3 is 15 amino acids long. V trimming: 3 bases; J trimming: 5 bases; junction bases outside the gene matches: 6. The CDR3 coding sequence is TGTGCCAGCAGCTTTAGCGCGGGACAGGATCAGCCCCAGCATTTT. This codes for CASSFSAGQDQPQHF.

This chain joins TRBV5-5 and TRBJ2-2, with 7 bases lining up with TRBD2. Germline V gene data show CDR1 as SGHKS and CDR2 as YYEKEE (reference sequence). Unmatched junction bases numbered 6, after V lost 3 bases and J lost 7 bases. This CDR3 region has 14 residues. CDR3 sequence reads: CASSWGLPGGELFF. DNA of the CDR3: TGTGCCAGCAGCTGGGGACTACCAGGCGGGGAGCTGTTTTTT.

This clonotype was picked up a small number of times. The chain employs TRBV12-3 or TRBV12-4 and TRBJ2-3, with D possibly matching TRBD1 (5 bases). This CDR3 is 14 amino acids long. V was clipped by 7 bases and J by 0 bases, with 11 bases between them. The CDR3 loop is CASTYRPSTDTQYF. DNA for the CDR3: TGTGCCAGCACTTACAGGCCTAGCACAGATACGCAGTATTTT.

The chain recombines TRBV6-4 with TRBJ2-2, with 10 bases aligning to TRBD1. The CDR3 runs 15 residues. J gave up 4 bases and V 2 bases, and 1 base lay outside the gene matches. Germline lookup yields CDR1 MRHNA and CDR2 SNTAGT. The CDR3 sequence is CASSDRDRGTGELFF. The CDR3 DNA reads as TGTGCCAGCAGTGACAGGGACAGGGGCACCGGGGAGCTGTTTTTT.

The chain is built from TRBV6-2 or TRBV6-3 and TRBJ2-1; 7 bases are shared with TRBD1. This CDR3 comprises 16 residues. With 0 bases clipped from V and 8 bases from J, the junction kept 10 bases outside the gene matches. Germline lookup yields CDR1 MNHEY and CDR2 SVGEGT. The chain's CDR3 is CASSYSPRGRRDEQFF. CDR3 in DNA: TGTGCCAGCAGTTACTCGCCTAGGGGGCGCAGGGATGAGCAGTTCTTC.